A single sample is the source of the 22 T cell receptor beta chains below, sequenced in a study of identical twins. One entry per CDR3 protein, called by TCRdb with MiXCR from the 5' RACE reads. The data hold about 550,000 distinct CDR3 sequences, with 20% to 25% observed a single time. The same sample was also studied in work on yellow fever vaccine responses in identical twins.

The specimen was CD4+ T cells sorted from blood. These receptors all come from a woman younger than 30 in good health.

Only a few counts were recorded for this clonotype. The gene calls are TRBV7-2 and TRBJ2-7; 9 nucleotides line up with TRBD2. Per the germline V gene, CDR1 is SGHTA and CDR2 is FQGNSA. The CDR3 has 15 residues. The V and J ends lost 5 bases and 7 bases, in that order; junction bases with no gene match: 12. CDR3 residues: CASSPDSSGALEQYF. The CDR3 coding sequence is TGTGCCAGCAGCCCTGACTCTAGCGGGGCTCTGGAGCAGTACTTC. Together with reference TRBV7-2 and TRBJ2-7, the CDR3 gives the full variable domain: GAGVSQSPSNKVTEKGKDVELRCDPISGHTALYWYRQSLGQGLEFLIYFQGNSAPDKSGLPSDRFSAERTGGSVSTLTIQRTQQEDSAVYLCASSPDSSGALEQYFGPGTRLTVT.

The chain couples TRBV5-1 to TRBJ2-5; 7 bases map to TRBD1. The CDR3 is 14 amino acids. The junction had 4 bases not matched to a gene; V was cut back by 0 bases and J by 5 bases. Germline V gene data show CDR1 as SGHRS and CDR2 as YFSETQ. This chain's CDR3 is CASSLDRGWETQYF. As DNA, the CDR3 is TGCGCCAGCAGCTTGGACAGGGGCTGGGAGACCCAGTACTTC.

The table lists this clonotype with a few counts. This chain uses TRBV10-3 with TRBJ2-7; 14 bases match TRBD2. The CDR3 has 13 residues. The V gene end was trimmed by 6 bases and the J gene end by 9 bases; junction bases not matched to a gene: 4. CDR1 and CDR2 (germline): ENHRY, SYGVKD. The CDR3 DNA reads as TGTGCCATCAGCGGGACTAGCGGGGGTAGGCAGTACGTC. Amino acids: CAISGTSGGRQYV.

The chain combines TRBV2 with TRBJ2-5, with 8 bases aligning to TRBD1. The germline V gene encodes CDR1 SNHLY and CDR2 FYNNEI. CDR3 length: 16 residues. V lost 4 bases, J lost 5 bases, and 12 bases stayed unmatched. CDR3 DNA sequence: TGTGCCAGCAGTGCCCGGGACAGGTGGAGGGTGGAGACCCAGTACTTC. As protein: CASSARDRWRVETQYF.

This chain joins TRBV28 and TRBJ1-2, with D unclear. Between the trimmed V and J ends, which lost 5 bases and 3 bases, there was a span of 7 bases. Germline V lookup: CDR1 MDHEN, CDR2 SYDVKM. The CDR3 contains 12 residues. The CDR3 is CASSTIDYGYTF. The CDR3 DNA is TGTGCCAGCAGTACGATCGACTATGGCTACACCTTC.

There are a few counts of this clonotype. The V and J genes are TRBV5-1 and TRBJ2-1, with 9 positions matching TRBD2. Germline V gene data show CDR1 as SGHRS and CDR2 as YFSETQ. The CDR3 spans 18 residues. Trimming removed 4 bases from V and 6 bases from J; junction bases left unmatched: 17. The CDR3 loop is CASSPLSLAGGPGNEQFF. The CDR3 nucleotides read TGCGCCAGCAGCCCACTTTCTCTTGCGGGGGGGCCTGGCAATGAGCAGTTCTTC.

The genes are TRBV7-6 and TRBJ2-5; 11 bases line up with TRBD2. This CDR3 is 15 amino acids long. V dropped 5 bases and J dropped 4; count of bases not matched to a gene: 6. Looked up from germline, CDR1 is SGHVS and CDR2 is FNYEAQ. The CDR3 reads CASSLLAGAAETQYF. The CDR3 region has the DNA TGTGCCAGCAGCCTACTAGCGGGGGCCGCAGAGACCCAGTACTTC.

V and J are TRBV5-1 and TRBJ2-7, with no clear D. Looked up from germline, CDR1 is SGHRS and CDR2 is YFSETQ. This CDR3 contains 16 residues. Between the trimmed V and J ends, which lost 0 bases and 0 bases, there was a span of 13 bases. The DNA of the CDR3 is TGCGCCAGCAGCTTGGGGTCGGCAGGACCCTCCTACGAGCAGTACTTC. Protein product: CASSLGSAGPSYEQYF. Using reference TRBV5-1 and TRBJ2-7 for the parts outside the CDR3, the full variable domain is KAGVTQTPRYLIKTRGQQVTLSCSPISGHRSVSWYQQTPGQGLQFLFEYFSETQRNKGNFPGRFSGRQFSNSRSEMNVSTLELGDSALYLCASSLGSAGPSYEQYFGPGTRLTVT.

This clonotype was seen ten or more times. The chain has TRBV5-1 and TRBJ2-7, with 7 bases aligning to TRBD1. Germline V gives CDR1 SGHRS, CDR2 YFSETQ. There are 13 residues in the CDR3. J gave up 0 bases and V 7 bases, and 4 bases lay outside the gene matches. CDR3 sequence: CASGQDNSYEQYF. CDR3 nucleotide sequence: TGCGCCAGCGGACAGGACAACTCCTACGAGCAGTACTTC.

This chain links TRBV2 with TRBJ2-4; D call uncertain. The CDR3 contains 14 residues. Looked up from germline, CDR1 is SNHLY and CDR2 is FYNNEI. Trimming cost V 5 bases and J 6 bases, with 14 bases left between them. CDR3 coding DNA: TGTGCCAGCAGTCCGACACCCTCGGGAAACATTCAGTACTTC. It translates to CASSPTPSGNIQYF.

This sequence joins TRBV28 and TRBJ2-1, with 10 bases aligning to TRBD2. The CDR3 has 14 amino acids. The trim removed 4 bases at V and 6 bases at J, leaving 3 bases unmatched. Germline loops: CDR1 MDHEN, CDR2 SYDVKM. CDR3: CASSYSSGGNEQFF. As DNA, the CDR3 is TGTGCCAGCAGTTATTCTAGCGGGGGCAATGAGCAGTTCTTC.

This clonotype has only a few counts. V gene TRBV20-1 combines with J gene TRBJ2-1, with D unresolved. V lost 3 bases to trimming and J lost 0 bases, with 6 bases between them. The CDR3 sequence is 13 residues long. CDR1 is DFQATT, CDR2 SNEGSKA, per germline (reference sequence). CDR3 amino acids: CSASKSSYNEQFF. Written as DNA, the CDR3 is TGCAGTGCTAGTAAGAGCTCCTACAATGAGCAGTTCTTC.

The V and J genes are TRBV12-3 or TRBV12-4 and TRBJ2-3; D possibly corresponds to TRBD2 (6 bases). This CDR3 region has 14 residues. Trimming left V 2 bases short and J 6 bases short, with 12 bases between. CDR3 sequence (DNA): TGTGCCAGCAGTTTATCGGCGGGGTCGGATACGCAGTATTTT. It translates to CASSLSAGSDTQYF.

V and J are TRBV12-3 or TRBV12-4 and TRBJ1-6; D perhaps matches TRBD1 (5 bases). The CDR3 is made up of 14 amino acids. V shed 3 bases and J shed 13 bases, with 16 bases lying between them. CDR3 nucleotide sequence: TGTGCCAGCAGTTTCGAGGCCCACGGGGGGCCCCTCCACTTT. This encodes CASSFEAHGGPLHF.

This clonotype was counted many times. The rearrangement uses TRBV2 and TRBJ2-1; 12 bases are shared with TRBD2. The trim removed 4 bases at V and 8 bases at J, leaving 3 bases unmatched. The germline CDR1 and CDR2 sequences are SNHLY and FYNNEI. There are 14 residues in the CDR3. CDR3 protein: CASSGTSGTYEQFF. The CDR3 nucleotides are TGTGCCAGCAGTGGGACTAGCGGGACGTATGAGCAGTTCTTC.

This clonotype has a handful of counts. J is TRBJ2-3 and V is TRBV12-3 or TRBV12-4, with 7 bases aligning to TRBD1. Losses at the gene ends were 4 bases for V and 2 bases for J; bases not matched to a gene: 6. The CDR3 spans 15 residues. The CDR3 here is CASSSTGFLTDTQYF. CDR3 sequence (DNA): TGTGCCAGCAGTTCGACAGGGTTCCTCACAGATACGCAGTATTTT.

This clonotype has just a few counts. This chain uses TRBV7-2 with TRBJ2-2; TRBD1 agrees at 8 bases. The ends lost 5 bases at V and 7 bases at J; junction bases unmatched: 9. The CDR3 covers 15 residues. Germline values: CDR1 SGHTA, CDR2 FQGNSA. Here the CDR3 reads CASSRSTGVNGELFF. The CDR3 region has the DNA TGTGCCAGCAGCCGATCGACAGGGGTAAACGGGGAGCTGTTTTTT.

This clonotype was recorded a few times. The chain recombines TRBV5-1 with TRBJ2-5; 7 bases fit TRBD1. Looked up from germline, CDR1 is SGHRS and CDR2 is YFSETQ. The CDR3 is 18 residues long. V trimming: 4 bases; J trimming: 1 base; junction bases outside the gene matches: 16. Here the CDR3 DNA reads TGCGCCAGCAGCCGCGACCCCGGGACAGCGTACCTCCAAGAGACCCAGTACTTC. The encoded protein is CASSRDPGTAYLQETQYF.

V is TRBV2 and J is TRBJ2-5; D uncertain. V shed 2 bases and J shed 7 bases, with 11 bases lying between them. The length of the CDR3 is 13 residues. Germline loops: CDR1 SNHLY, CDR2 FYNNEI. DNA for the CDR3: TGTGCCAGCAGTGAAAAGAGAAGTACGACCCAGTACTTC. Translated: CASSEKRSTTQYF.

In its sample, this clonotype was seen a few times. This chain links TRBV24-1 with TRBJ2-5, with 7 nucleotides matching TRBD1. The CDR3 covers 15 residues. Germline V lookup: CDR1 KGHDR, CDR2 SFDVKD. V gave up 4 bases and J gave up 3 bases; unmatched junction bases: 7. The CDR3 coding sequence is TGTGCCACCAGTGACCCTACAGGGGACGAAGAGACCCAGTACTTC. Its translation is CATSDPTGDEETQYF.

This clonotype turned up a few times. The rearrangement uses TRBV15 and TRBJ2-3, with D perhaps TRBD1 (5 bases). Trimming took off 0 bases at V and 7 bases at J, with 8 bases between the two ends. Looked up from germline, CDR1 is LNHNV and CDR2 is YYDKDF (reference sequence). This CDR3 contains 13 residues. CDR3 loop: CATSRDRGNTQYF. CDR3 sequence (DNA): TGTGCCACCAGCAGAGATAGGGGCAATACGCAGTATTTT.

The J gene is TRBJ1-2, the V gene TRBV28; D possibly corresponds to TRBD1 (6 bases). V was trimmed by 5 bases and J by 8 bases, leaving 21 bases between them. Germline V gene sequence: CDR1 MDHEN, CDR2 SYDVKM. The CDR3 runs to 15 residues. In nucleotides, the CDR3 is TGTGCCAGCAGTCTCCCCTCCGGCAGGGGCTTAGGCTACACCTTC. Translating gives CASSLPSGRGLGYTF.